These T cell receptor beta chains were read from a single sample in a study of beta chain features in type 1 diabetes. Produced via immunoSEQ multiplex PCR; TCRdb's table is partial and in-frame only. The table lists hundreds of thousands of clones, less than 20% of them singletons. Sequencing used naive CD4+ T cells from blood. These TCRs come from a man between 18 and 29 years old in good health. Both conserved end residues are part of each CDR3. D genes are given only for firm matches. Clone size is given for some rows only: seen once, a few or many times, or a class if the clone is expanded.

>TRBV25-1|.|TRBJ2-4|.
TGTGCCAGCAGTGAATTGGAAAGATTAGCCAAAAACATTCAGTACTTC
CASSELERLAKNIQYF
>TRBV4-3|few|TRBJ1-1|TRBD1
TGCGCCAGCAGCCAAGACACAGGGGTTTTGGCTTTCTTT
CASSQDTGVLAFF
>TRBV29-1|.|TRBJ2-5|.
TGCAGCGTTGACCCCGGGCCACAAGAGACCCAGTACTTC
CSVDPGPQETQYF
>TRBV27|.|TRBJ2-3|TRBD1
TGTGCCAGCACTAGGACAGGAAGAGATACGCAGTATTTT
CASTRTGRDTQYF
>TRBV11-2|few|TRBJ1-2|.
TGTGCCAGCAGCTTATGGCCCAGTCCTAACTATGGCTACACCTTC
CASSLWPSPNYGYTF
>TRBV25-1|few|TRBJ2-4|.
TGTGCCAGCACCCCACAAGGTCTAGGGGCCAAAAACATTCAGTACTTC
CASTPQGLGAKNIQYF
>TRBV7-9|few|TRBJ2-4|TRBD1
TGTGCCAGCAGGTTATGGGACAGGAGGGTACCGGGGGCCAAAAACATTCAGTACTTC
CASRLWDRRVPGAKNIQYF
>TRBV7-2|.|TRBJ2-7|.
TGTGCCAGCAGCTTAGGATCACTACTGGAGGTCTACGAGCAGTACTTC
CASSLGSLLEVYEQYF
>TRBV7-3|few|TRBJ2-4|.
TGTGCCAGCAGCCCTTCGCCGCCGGTAAACATTCAGTACTTC
CASSPSPPVNIQYF
>TRBV19|few|TRBJ1-5|.
TGTGCCAGTAGTTCCAACTCGGGAGGGAATCAGCCCCAGCATTTT
CASSSNSGGNQPQHF
>TRBV9|.|TRBJ2-1|.
TGTGCCAGCAGCGTAATCCAGGGGGGTGAGCAGTTCTTC
CASSVIQGGEQFF
>TRBV4-1|few|TRBJ2-7|.
TGCGCCAGCAGCCAGCAGCGGGTCTCTTACGAGCAGTACTTC
CASSQQRVSYEQYF
>TRBV29-1|few|TRBJ1-2|.
TGCAGCGTTGAAGACGGGGGGGGCTATGGCTACACCTTC
CSVEDGGGYGYTF
>TRBV2|.|TRBJ1-2|TRBD1
TGTGCCAGCAGTGCTTGGACAGGGGTATATGGCTACACCTTC
CASSAWTGVYGYTF
>TRBV7-2|few|TRBJ2-7|TRBD1
TGTGCCAGCAGCTTCGTCCTGGGACAGGCCTACGAGCAGTACTTC
CASSFVLGQAYEQYF
>TRBV27|few|TRBJ1-2|.
TGTGCCAGCAGTCCCAAGATGGGGTCGAACTATGGCTACACCTTC
CASSPKMGSNYGYTF
>TRBV2|.|TRBJ1-4|.
TGTGCCAGCAGACAGGGAGAATCGGAAGAAAAACTGTTTTTT
CASRQGESEEKLFF
>TRBV27|.|TRBJ1-1|TRBD1
TGTGCCAGCAGTTTCGGGGCAGGGGGCGGTATCCCTGAAGCTTTCTTT
CASSFGAGGGIPEAFF
>TRBV2|.|TRBJ2-7|.
TGTGCCAGCACTGTATGGTACGAGCAGTACTTC
CASTVWYEQYF
>TRBV4-2|.|TRBJ2-1|TRBD2
TGTGCCAGCAGCCCCTATTCGACTAGCGGGACTCCCGGTGAGCAGTTCTTC
CASSPYSTSGTPGEQFF
>TRBV7-9|few|TRBJ1-3|.
TGTGCCAGCAGCTTAGGGACACGGGGCTCTGGAAACACCATATATTTT
CASSLGTRGSGNTIYF
>TRBV5-1|few|TRBJ1-4|.
TGCGCCAGCAGCGTCCGGACGGCTACTAATGAAAAACTGTTTTTT
CASSVRTATNEKLFF
>TRBV13|few|TRBJ2-7|.
TGTGCCAGCAGCTTAGCTTCAGGGAGCTACGAGCAGTACTTC
CASSLASGSYEQYF
>TRBV6-6|few|TRBJ2-7|.
TGTGCCAGCAGGGGAGATTACTACGAGCAGTACTTC
CASRGDYYEQYF
>TRBV15|few|TRBJ1-2|TRBD1
TGTGCCACCAGCCCGGAGGGGGACAGGCTCTATGGCTACACCTTC
CATSPEGDRLYGYTF